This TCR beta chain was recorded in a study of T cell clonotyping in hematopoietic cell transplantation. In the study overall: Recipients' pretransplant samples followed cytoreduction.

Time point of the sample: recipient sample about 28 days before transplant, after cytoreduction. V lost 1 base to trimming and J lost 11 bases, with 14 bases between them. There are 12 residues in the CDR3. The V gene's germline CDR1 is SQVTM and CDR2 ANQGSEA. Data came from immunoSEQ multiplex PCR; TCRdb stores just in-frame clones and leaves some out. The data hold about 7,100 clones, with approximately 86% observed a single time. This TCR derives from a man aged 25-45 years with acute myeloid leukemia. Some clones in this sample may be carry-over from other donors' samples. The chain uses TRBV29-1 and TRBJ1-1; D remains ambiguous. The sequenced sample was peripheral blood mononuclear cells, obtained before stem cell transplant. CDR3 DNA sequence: TGCAGCGTTGAAGGGGCAGGCGGTGAGGCTTTCTTT. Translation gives CSVEGAGGEAFF.